The T cell receptor (beta chain) under discussion was sequenced for a study of patients and donors after allogeneic stem cell transplantation. This clonotype showed up just a few times. TCRdb processed the RT-PCR reads anew with MiXCR; each CDR3 protein has one entry. The sample carries roughly 230,000 distinct CDR3 sequences, 13% to 15% recorded once. There are 15 residues in the CDR3. The V gene end was trimmed by 8 bases and the J gene end by 4 bases; junction bases not matched to a gene: 11. Germline V CDR1 and CDR2: SNHLY, FYNNEI. The specimen was blood, either unsorted or a sorted T cell fraction (not recorded which). This chain uses TRBV2 with TRBJ2-3; 8 bases match TRBD2. The TCR sequence derives from a human donor who was either an allogeneic HSCT recipient or a stem cell or donor lymphocyte infusion donor (not recorded which). It is not recorded whose cells these are; they may come from a transplant donor. The CDR3, as DNA: TGTGCCAGCGGGAGAGGCGCGGGAGGTGCAGATACGCAGTATTTT. Protein product: CASGRGAGGADTQYF.